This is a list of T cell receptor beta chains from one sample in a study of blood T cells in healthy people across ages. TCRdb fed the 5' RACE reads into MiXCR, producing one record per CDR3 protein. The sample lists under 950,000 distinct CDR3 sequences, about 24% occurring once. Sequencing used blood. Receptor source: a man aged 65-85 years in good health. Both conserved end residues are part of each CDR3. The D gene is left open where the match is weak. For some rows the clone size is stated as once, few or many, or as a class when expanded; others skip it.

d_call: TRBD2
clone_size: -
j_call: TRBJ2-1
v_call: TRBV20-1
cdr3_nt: TGCAGTGCTGATTCTCGGGCTAGCGGGGAGCAGTTCTTC
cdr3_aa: CSADSRASGEQFF

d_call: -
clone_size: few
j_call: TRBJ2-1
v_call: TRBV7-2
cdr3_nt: TGTGCCAGCAGCTTAGCCCACCGTGGCTACAATGAGCAGTTCTTC
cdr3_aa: CASSLAHRGYNEQFF

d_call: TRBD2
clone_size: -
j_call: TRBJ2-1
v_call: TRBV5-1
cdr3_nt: TGCGCCAGCAGCTACCTAGCGGGGGGCTTCTATGAGCAGTTCTTC
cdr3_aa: CASSYLAGGFYEQFF

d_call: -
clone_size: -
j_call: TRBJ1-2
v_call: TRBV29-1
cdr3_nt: TGCAGCGCCTTGGACGGCTATGGCTACACCTTC
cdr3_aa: CSALDGYGYTF

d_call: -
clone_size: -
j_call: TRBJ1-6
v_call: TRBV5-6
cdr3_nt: TGTGCCAGCAGCTTGGATAAGGGCATAAACTCACCCCTCCACTTT
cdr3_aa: CASSLDKGINSPLHF

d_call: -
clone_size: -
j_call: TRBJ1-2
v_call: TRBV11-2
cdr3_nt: TGTGCCAGCAGCTTAACAACCTCAGGGACCCTTTACTGGGACTATGGCTACACCTTC
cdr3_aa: CASSLTTSGTLYWDYGYTF

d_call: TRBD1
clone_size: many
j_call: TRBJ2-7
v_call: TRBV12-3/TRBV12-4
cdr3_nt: TGTGCCAGCAGTTTAGGTGGGACAGGAGGATACGAGCAGTACTTC
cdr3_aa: CASSLGGTGGYEQYF

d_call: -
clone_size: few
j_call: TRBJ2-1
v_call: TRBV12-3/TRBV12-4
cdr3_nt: TGTGCCAGCAGTTTGAGGGGGACAACTTCCTACAATGAGCAGTTCTTC
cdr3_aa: CASSLRGTTSYNEQFF

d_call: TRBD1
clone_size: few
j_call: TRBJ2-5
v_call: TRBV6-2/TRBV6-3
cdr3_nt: TGTGCCAGCAGTTCCCAGATCAGGGGGCAAGAGACCCAGTACTTC
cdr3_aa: CASSSQIRGQETQYF

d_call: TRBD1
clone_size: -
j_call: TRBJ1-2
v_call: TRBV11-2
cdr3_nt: TGTGCCAGCAGCTCCGGAACGACAGGGGTGAACTATGGCTACACCTTC
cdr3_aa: CASSSGTTGVNYGYTF

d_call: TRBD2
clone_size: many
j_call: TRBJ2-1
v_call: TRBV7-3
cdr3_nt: TGTGCCAGCAGCCCTAGCGGGAGTAAGGTTGAGCAGTTCTTC
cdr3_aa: CASSPSGSKVEQFF

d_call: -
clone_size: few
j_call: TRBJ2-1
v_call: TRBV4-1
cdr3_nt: TGCGCCAGCAGCCCCTCCCCCGGAAACACATACAATGAGCAGTTCTTC
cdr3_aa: CASSPSPGNTYNEQFF

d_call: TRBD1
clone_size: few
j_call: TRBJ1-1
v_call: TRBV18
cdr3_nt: TGTGCCAGCTCACGAGAAATAAACAGGGGGATACGAGCTTTCTTT
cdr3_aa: CASSREINRGIRAFF

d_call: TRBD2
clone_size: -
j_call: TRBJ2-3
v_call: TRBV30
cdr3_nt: TGTGCCTGGAGTGTACAGGCTAGCGGGAGGGCCGGTACGCAGTATTTT
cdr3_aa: CAWSVQASGRAGTQYF

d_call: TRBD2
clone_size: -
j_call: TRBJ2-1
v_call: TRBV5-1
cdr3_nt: TGCGCCAGCAGCAAGACTAGCGGGAGGCTCTCCTACAATGAGCAGTTCTTC
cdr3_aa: CASSKTSGRLSYNEQFF

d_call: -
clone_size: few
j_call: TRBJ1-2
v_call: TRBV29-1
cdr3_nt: TGCAGCGCGGAACAGGGAGGGAAGGGCTACACCTTC
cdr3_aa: CSAEQGGKGYTF

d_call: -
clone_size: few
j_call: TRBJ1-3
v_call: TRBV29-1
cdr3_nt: TGCAGCCAAGGACGGCTCTGCTCTGGAAACACCATATATTTT
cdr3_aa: CSQGRLCSGNTIYF

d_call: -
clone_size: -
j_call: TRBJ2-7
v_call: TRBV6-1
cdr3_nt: TGTGCCAGCACCCTAGCGTCTCATGTCTACGAGCAGTACTTC
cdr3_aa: CASTLASHVYEQYF

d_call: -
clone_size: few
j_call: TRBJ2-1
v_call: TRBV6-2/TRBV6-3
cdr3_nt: TGTGCCAGCAGACCGGCTTCGAATGAGCAGTTCTTC
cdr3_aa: CASRPASNEQFF

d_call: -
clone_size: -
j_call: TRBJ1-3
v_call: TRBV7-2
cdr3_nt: TGTGCCAGCAGCCAACTCAACACCATATATTTT
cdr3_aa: CASSQLNTIYF

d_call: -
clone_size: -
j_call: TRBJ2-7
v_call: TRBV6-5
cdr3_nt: TGTGCCAGCATGGCAGGCTCCTACGAGCAGTACTTC
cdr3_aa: CASMAGSYEQYF

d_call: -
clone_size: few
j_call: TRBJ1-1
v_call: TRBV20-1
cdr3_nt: TGCAGTGCTAGAGTCGACACCGCGAACACTGAAGCTTTCTTT
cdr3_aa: CSARVDTANTEAFF

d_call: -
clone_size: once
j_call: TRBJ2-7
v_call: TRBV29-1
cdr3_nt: TGCAGCGTTGCCGGGGCAACCTACGAGCAGTACTTC
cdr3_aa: CSVAGATYEQYF

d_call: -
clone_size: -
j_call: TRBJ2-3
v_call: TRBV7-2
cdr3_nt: TGTGCCAGCAGCTACATCTTGTTCACAGATACGCAGTATTTT
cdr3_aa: CASSYILFTDTQYF

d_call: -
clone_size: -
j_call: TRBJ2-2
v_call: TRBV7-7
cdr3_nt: TGTGCCAGCAGCTTATCCGGAGGAGACACCGAGGAGCTGTTTTTT
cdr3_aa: CASSLSGGDTEELFF

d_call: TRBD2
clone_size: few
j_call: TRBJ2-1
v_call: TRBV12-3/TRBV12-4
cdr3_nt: TGTGCCAGCAGCCCTCAGCGGGGGGGCTATGAGCAGTTCTTC
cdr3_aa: CASSPQRGGYEQFF

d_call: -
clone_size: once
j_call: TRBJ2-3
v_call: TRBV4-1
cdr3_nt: TGCGCCAGCAGCCAAGAGCGGGCCTGGATAACGCAGTATTTT
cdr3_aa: CASSQERAWITQYF

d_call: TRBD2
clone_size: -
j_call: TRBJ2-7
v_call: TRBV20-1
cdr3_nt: TGCAGTGCTAGTAAGCGGGGGACTGGCGAGCAGTACTTC
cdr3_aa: CSASKRGTGEQYF

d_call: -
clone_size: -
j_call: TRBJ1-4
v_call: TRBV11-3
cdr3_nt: TGTGCCAGCAGCTTTTCGGCGAGTGAAAAACTGTTTTTT
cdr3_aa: CASSFSASEKLFF

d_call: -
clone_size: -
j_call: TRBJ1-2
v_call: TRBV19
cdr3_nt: TGTGCCAGTAGTAGGGGGACATTGAACTATGGCTACACCTTC
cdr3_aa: CASSRGTLNYGYTF

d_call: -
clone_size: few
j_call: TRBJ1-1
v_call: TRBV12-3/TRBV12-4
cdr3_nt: TGTGCCAGCAGTTCCCTCAGTGCTGAAGCTTTCTTT
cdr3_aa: CASSSLSAEAFF

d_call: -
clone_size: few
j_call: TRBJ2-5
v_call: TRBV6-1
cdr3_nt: TGTGCCAGCAGTGAAGTCGTGGCTGCTCAAGAGACCCAGTACTTC
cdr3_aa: CASSEVVAAQETQYF

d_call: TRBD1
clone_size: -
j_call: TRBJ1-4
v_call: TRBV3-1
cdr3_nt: TGTGCCAGCAGCCGACAGGGAGTAGAAAAACTGTTTTTT
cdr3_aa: CASSRQGVEKLFF

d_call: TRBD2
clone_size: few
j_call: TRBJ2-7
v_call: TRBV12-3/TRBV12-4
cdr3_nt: TGTGCCAGCAGCGATACTGGGAGCGGGGTCCTCTACGAGCAGTACTTC
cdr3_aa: CASSDTGSGVLYEQYF

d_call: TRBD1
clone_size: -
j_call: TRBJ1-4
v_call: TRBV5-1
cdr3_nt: TGCGCCAGCAGCGGCCGGGACAGGGGGGATGAAAAACTGTTTTTT
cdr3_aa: CASSGRDRGDEKLFF

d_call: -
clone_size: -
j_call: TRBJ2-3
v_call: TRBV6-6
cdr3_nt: TGTGCCAGCAGTTTTCCCATGGATACGCAGTATTTT
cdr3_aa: CASSFPMDTQYF

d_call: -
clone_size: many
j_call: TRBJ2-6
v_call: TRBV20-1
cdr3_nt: TGCAGTGCTAGAGGCCAGGGTTTTGGGGCCAACGTCCTGACTTTC
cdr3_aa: CSARGQGFGANVLTF